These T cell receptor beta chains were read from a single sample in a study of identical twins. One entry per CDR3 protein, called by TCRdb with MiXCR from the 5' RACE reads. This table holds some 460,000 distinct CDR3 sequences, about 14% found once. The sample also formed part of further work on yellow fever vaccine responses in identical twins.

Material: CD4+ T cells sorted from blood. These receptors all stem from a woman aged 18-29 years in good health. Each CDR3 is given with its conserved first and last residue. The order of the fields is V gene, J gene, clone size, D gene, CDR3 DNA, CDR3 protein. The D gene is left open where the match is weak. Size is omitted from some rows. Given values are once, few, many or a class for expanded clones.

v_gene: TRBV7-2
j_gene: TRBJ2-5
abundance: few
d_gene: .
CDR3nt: TGTGCCAGCAGCTTAGGGGCCACAGGGATTGACCAGTACTTC
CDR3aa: CASSLGATGIDQYF

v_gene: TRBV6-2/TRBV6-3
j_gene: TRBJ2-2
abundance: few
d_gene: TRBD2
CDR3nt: TGTGCCAGCAGTTCCTTCGGGACTAGCGGGAGCACCGGGGAGCTGTTTTTT
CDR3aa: CASSSFGTSGSTGELFF

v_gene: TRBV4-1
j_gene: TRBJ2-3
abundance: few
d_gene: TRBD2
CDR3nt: TGCGCCAGCAGCACCCCAGCGGGGGCGCGCACAGATACGCAGTATTTT
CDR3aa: CASSTPAGARTDTQYF

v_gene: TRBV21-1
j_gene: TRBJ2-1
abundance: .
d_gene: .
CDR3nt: TGTGCCAGCAGCAAAGTGGGCAGGGGGCCTTTCCAGCCCTACAATGAGCAGTTCTTC
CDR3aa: CASSKVGRGPFQPYNEQFF

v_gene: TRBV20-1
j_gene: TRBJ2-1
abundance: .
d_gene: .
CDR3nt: TGCAGTGCTAGTGGGAAGGGTCCTGAGCAGTTCTTC
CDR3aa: CSASGKGPEQFF

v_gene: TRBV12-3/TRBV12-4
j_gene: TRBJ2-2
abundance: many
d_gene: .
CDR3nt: TGTGCCAGCAGTTTAGGACAGAGCACGAACACCGGGGAGCTGTTTTTT
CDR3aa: CASSLGQSTNTGELFF

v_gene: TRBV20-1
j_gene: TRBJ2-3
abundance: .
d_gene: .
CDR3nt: TGCAGTGCTACGCAGAGAGATACGCAGTATTTT
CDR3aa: CSATQRDTQYF

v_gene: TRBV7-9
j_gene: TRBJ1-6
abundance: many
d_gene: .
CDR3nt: TGTGCCAGCAGCGAGACAGACAATTCACCCCTCCACTTT
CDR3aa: CASSETDNSPLHF

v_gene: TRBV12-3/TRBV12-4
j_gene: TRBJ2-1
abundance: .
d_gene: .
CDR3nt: TGTGCCAGCAGTTTAAAGGCCAGGGAAGCGAATGAGCAGTTCTTC
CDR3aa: CASSLKAREANEQFF

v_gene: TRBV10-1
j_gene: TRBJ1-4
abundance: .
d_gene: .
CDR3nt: TGCGCCAGCAGTGAGCAAGTTGAAAAACTGTTTTTT
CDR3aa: CASSEQVEKLFF

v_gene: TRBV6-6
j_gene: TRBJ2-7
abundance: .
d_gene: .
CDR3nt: TGTGCCAGCACCCCTAGCCAAAACTACGAGCAGTACTTC
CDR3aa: CASTPSQNYEQYF

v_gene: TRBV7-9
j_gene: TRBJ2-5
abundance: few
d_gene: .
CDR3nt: TGTGCCAGCAGCTTGGAGGCCATAGAGACCCAGTACTTC
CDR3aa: CASSLEAIETQYF

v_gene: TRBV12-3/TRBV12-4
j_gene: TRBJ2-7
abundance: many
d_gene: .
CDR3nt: TGTGCCAGCAGTTTTCGTCAGGTGCCCTACGAGCAGTACTTC
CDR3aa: CASSFRQVPYEQYF

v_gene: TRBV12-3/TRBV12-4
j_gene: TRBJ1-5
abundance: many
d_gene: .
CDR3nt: TGTGCCAGCAGTTTATTTCTGGGAAGCAATCAGCCCCAGCATTTT
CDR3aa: CASSLFLGSNQPQHF

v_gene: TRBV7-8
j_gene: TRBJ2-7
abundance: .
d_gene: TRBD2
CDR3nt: TGTGCCAGCGGCCGGGGGGAGACTGCCTACGAGCAGTACTTC
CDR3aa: CASGRGETAYEQYF

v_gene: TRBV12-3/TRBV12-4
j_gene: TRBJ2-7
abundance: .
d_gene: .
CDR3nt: TGTGCCAGCAGTTTGTCTGGGTTCAGCTCCTACGAGCAGTACTTC
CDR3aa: CASSLSGFSSYEQYF

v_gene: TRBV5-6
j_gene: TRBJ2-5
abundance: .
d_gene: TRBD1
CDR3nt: TGTGCCAGCAGCTTGGAGCAGGGGGCATTGTACCAAGAGACCCAGTACTTC
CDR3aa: CASSLEQGALYQETQYF

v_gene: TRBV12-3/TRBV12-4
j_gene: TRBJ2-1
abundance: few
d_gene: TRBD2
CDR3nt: TGTGCCAGCAGTTTAGAGGGGACTAGCGAAAATGAGCAGTTCTTC
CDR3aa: CASSLEGTSENEQFF

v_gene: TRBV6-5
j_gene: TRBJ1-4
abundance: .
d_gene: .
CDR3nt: TGTGCCAGCAGTTACTTACCCCCACAGGCAGCAACTAATGAAAAACTGTTTTTT
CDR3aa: CASSYLPPQAATNEKLFF

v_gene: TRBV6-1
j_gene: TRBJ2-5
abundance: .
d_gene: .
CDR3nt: TGTGCCAGCAGTCCTCAGGGACAAGAGACCCAGTACTTC
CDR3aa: CASSPQGQETQYF

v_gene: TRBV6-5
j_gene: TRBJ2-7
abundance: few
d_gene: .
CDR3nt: TGTGCCAGCAGTTACTCCGGGGTCGGTTCGACGGAGCAGTACTTC
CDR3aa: CASSYSGVGSTEQYF

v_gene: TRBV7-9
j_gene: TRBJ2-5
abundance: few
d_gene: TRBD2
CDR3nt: TGTGCCAGCAGCTTGAGACTAGCGGTCCAAGAGACCCAGTACTTC
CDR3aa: CASSLRLAVQETQYF

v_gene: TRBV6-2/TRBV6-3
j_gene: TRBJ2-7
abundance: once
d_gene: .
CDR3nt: TGTGCCAGCAGTCGTGCTTGGGTCGGCTCCTACGAGCAGTACTTC
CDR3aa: CASSRAWVGSYEQYF

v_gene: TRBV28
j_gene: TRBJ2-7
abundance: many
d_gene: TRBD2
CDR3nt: TGTGCCAGCAGTCCCCCTACTAGCGGGGGCACCTACGAGCAGTACTTC
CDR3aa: CASSPPTSGGTYEQYF